This T cell receptor (beta chain) emerged from a study of blood T cell repertoires in COVID-19. About the study: T cells, B-cell-depleted T cells, or PBMCs provided the cDNA or gDNA that served as material.

The V gene lost 5 bases and the J gene lost 6 bases, with 16 bases spanning the gap. Germline V gives CDR1 MNHNY, CDR2 SVGAGI (reference sequence). The CDR3 is made up of 14 amino acids. Produced via immunoSEQ multiplex PCR; TCRdb's table is partial and in-frame only. Of some 400,000 clones listed, over 75% are singletons. This receptor was obtained from a man aged 30-40 years who had recovered from COVID-19. Material: PBMCs or T cells enriched from blood (not recorded which). This sequence joins TRBV6-6 and TRBJ1-1, with D possibly matching TRBD1 (5 bases). The CDR3 region has the DNA TGTGCCAGCAGTCCCCAGGGTCCAGGCCCTGAAGCTTTCTTT. Protein sequence: CASSPQGPGPEAFF.